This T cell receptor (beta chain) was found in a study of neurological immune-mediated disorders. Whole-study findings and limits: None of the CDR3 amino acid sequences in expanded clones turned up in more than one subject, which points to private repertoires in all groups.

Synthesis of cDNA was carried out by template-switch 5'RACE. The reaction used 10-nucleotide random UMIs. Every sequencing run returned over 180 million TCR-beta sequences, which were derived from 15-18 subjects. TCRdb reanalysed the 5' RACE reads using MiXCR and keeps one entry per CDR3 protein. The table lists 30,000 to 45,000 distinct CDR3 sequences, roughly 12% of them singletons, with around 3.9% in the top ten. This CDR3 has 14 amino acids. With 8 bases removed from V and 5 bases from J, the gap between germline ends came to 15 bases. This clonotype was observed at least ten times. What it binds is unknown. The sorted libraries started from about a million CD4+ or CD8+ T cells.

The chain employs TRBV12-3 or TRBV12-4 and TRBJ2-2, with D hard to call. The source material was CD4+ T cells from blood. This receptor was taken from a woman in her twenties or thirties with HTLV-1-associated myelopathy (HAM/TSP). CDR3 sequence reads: CASRPDSRTGELFF. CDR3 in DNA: TGTGCCAGCCGCCCCGACTCCAGGACCGGGGAGCTGTTTTTT.